Listed below are T cell receptor beta chains from one sample, sequenced in a study of CD8+CD57+ T cells in acquired aplastic anemia. Via MiXCR, TCRdb re-called the reads, giving one row per CDR3 protein. The sample has 150,000 to 200,000 distinct CDR3 sequences; less than 65% are singletons. Sequenced: sorted CD4+, CD8+, or CD8+CD57+ T cells (not recorded which) from PBMCs. The receptors derive from a human donor with severe aplastic anemia or a healthy control (not recorded which). CDR3s leave out the opening cysteine and the closing phenylalanine or tryptophan. The order of the fields is V gene, J gene, CDR3 protein.

v_call: TRBV13; j_call: TRBJ2-5; cdr3_aa: ASSLAGPETQY
v_call: TRBV13; j_call: TRBJ2-1; cdr3_aa: ASSPTADSISYNEQF
v_call: TRBV5-1; j_call: TRBJ2-6; cdr3_aa: ASSVSQGSGANVLT
v_call: TRBV7-8; j_call: TRBJ1-5; cdr3_aa: ASSLGNLQGSNQPQH
v_call: TRBV7-3; j_call: TRBJ2-3; cdr3_aa: ASSLGSGSQY
v_call: TRBV12-3/TRBV12-4; j_call: TRBJ2-7; cdr3_aa: ASSPVQSTYEQY
v_call: TRBV9; j_call: TRBJ2-1; cdr3_aa: ASSVVGGTYNEQF
v_call: TRBV25-1; j_call: TRBJ2-1; cdr3_aa: ATRQVAGNNEQF
v_call: TRBV4-1; j_call: TRBJ2-7; cdr3_aa: ASSQEARGAYEQY
v_call: TRBV29-1; j_call: TRBJ2-7; cdr3_aa: SSVSLGQGYEQY
v_call: TRBV7-3; j_call: TRBJ2-2; cdr3_aa: ASSEIGELF
v_call: TRBV29-1; j_call: TRBJ2-7; cdr3_aa: SVLTSGAGGEQY
v_call: TRBV7-2; j_call: TRBJ2-7; cdr3_aa: ASSPQGLTSGSYEQY
v_call: TRBV10-3; j_call: TRBJ2-1; cdr3_aa: AISESRQFSSYNEQF
v_call: TRBV15; j_call: TRBJ2-7; cdr3_aa: ATNRGRDNSYEQY